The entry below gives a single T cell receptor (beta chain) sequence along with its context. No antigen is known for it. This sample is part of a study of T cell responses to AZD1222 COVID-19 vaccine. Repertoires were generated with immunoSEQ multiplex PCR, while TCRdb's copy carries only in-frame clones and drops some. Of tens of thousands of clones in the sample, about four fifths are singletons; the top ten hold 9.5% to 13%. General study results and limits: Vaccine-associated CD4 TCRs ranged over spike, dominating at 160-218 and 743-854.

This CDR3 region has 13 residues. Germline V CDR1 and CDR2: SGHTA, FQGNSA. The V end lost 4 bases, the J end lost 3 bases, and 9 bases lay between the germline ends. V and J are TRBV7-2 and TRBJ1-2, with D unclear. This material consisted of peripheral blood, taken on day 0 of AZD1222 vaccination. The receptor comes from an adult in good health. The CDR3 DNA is TGTGCCAGCAGCTCGGGAGTTGACTATGGCTACACCTTC. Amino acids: CASSSGVDYGYTF.